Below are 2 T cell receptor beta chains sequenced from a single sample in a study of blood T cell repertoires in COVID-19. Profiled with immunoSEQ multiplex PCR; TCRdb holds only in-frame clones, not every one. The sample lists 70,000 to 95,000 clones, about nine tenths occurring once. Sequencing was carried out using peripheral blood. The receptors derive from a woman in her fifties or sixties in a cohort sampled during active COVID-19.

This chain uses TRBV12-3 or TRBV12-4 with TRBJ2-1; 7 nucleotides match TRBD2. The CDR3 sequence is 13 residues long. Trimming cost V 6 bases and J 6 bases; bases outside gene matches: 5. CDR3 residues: CASRPPGGNEQFF. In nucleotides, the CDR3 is TGTGCCAGCAGACCACCGGGGGGCAATGAGCAGTTCTTC.

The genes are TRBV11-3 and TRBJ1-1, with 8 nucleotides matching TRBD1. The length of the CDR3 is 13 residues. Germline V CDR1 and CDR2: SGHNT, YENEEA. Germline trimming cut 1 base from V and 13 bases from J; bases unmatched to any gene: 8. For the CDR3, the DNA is TGTGCCAGCAGCTTAGCGGGGACAGGCTCTATTTTCTTT. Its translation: CASSLAGTGSIFF.